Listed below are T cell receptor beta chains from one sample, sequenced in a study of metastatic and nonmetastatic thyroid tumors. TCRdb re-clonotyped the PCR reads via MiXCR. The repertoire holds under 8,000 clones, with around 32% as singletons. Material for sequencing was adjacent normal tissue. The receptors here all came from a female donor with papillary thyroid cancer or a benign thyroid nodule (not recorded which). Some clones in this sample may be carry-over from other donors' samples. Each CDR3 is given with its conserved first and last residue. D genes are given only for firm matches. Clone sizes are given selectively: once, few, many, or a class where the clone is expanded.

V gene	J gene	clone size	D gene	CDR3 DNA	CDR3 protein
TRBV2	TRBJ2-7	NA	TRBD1	TGTGCCAGCAGTGGGACAGGGGCCGGCGAGCAGTACTTC	CASSGTGAGEQYF
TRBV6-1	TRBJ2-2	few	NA	TGTGCCAGCAGTGAAGATGTCTCCTCCACCGGGGAGCTGTTTTTT	CASSEDVSSTGELFF
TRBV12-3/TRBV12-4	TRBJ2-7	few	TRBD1	TGTGCCAACAGCCCAGGACAGGGGGCCTACGAGCAGTACTTC	CANSPGQGAYEQYF
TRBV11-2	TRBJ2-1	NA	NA	TGTGCCAGCAGCTTATCAGGCGGGATACGGAATGAGCAGTTCTTC	CASSLSGGIRNEQFF
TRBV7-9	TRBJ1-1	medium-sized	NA	TGTGCCAGCAGCTTAACGGGGAACACTGAAGCTTTCTTT	CASSLTGNTEAFF
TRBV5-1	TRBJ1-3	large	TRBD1	TGCGCCAGCCAGGGACAGCCCTCTGGAAACACCATATATTTT	CASQGQPSGNTIYF
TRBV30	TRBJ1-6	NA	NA	TGTGCCGGATCCGCCCCAGGGATGAGGAATTCACCCCTCCACTTT	CAGSAPGMRNSPLHF
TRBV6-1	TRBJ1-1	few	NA	TGTGCCAGCAGACCGGGCGGACTAAACACTGAAGCTTTCTTT	CASRPGGLNTEAFF
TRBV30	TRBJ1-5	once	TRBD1	TGTGCCTGGAGTGTTCAGGGGGCGCCGAATCTGCCCCAGCATTTT	CAWSVQGAPNLPQHF
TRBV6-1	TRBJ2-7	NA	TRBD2	TGTGCCAGCAGTACCCCGGGACTAGCTATTACCGAGCAGTACTTC	CASSTPGLAITEQYF
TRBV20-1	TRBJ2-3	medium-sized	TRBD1	TGCAGTGCTAGTCCTTGGGACAGGGGATCCACAGATACGCAGTGTTTT	CSASPWDRGSTDTQCF
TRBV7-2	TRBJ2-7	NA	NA	TGTGCCAGCAGCTTATGGGCAGGTCTTAAATACGAGCAGTACTTC	CASSLWAGLKYEQYF
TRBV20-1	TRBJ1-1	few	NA	TGCAGTGCTCCCGATCCCGACAGGCTGAACACTGAAGCTTTCTTT	CSAPDPDRLNTEAFF
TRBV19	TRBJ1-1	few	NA	TGTGCCAGTAGTATTCGGAACACTGAAGCTTTCTTT	CASSIRNTEAFF
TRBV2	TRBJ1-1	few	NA	TGTGCCAGCAAAAGGGGGAACACTGAAGCTTTCTTT	CASKRGNTEAFF
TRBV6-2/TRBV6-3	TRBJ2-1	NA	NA	TGTGCCAGCATGGCGGGTCGGGGTTACAATGAGCAGTTCTTC	CASMAGRGYNEQFF
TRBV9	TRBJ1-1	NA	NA	TGTGCCAGCAGCGTAGGGTGGGGAAAGAACACTGAAGCTTTCTTT	CASSVGWGKNTEAFF
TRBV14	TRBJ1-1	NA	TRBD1	TGTGCCAGCAGCCAAGCCCCGGACAGGGGGGACACTGAAGCTTTCTTT	CASSQAPDRGDTEAFF
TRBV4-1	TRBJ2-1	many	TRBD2	TGCGCCAGCAGCCCGAGATTACTAGCGGGCCCGTACAATGAGCAGTTCTTC	CASSPRLLAGPYNEQFF
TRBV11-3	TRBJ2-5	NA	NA	TGTGCCAGCAGCCCCGGAACGGAGACCCAGTACTTC	CASSPGTETQYF
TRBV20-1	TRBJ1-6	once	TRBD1	TGCAGTGCCGGCCGGGACAGGCATAATTCACCCCTCCACTTT	CSAGRDRHNSPLHF
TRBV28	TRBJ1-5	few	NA	TGTGCCAGCCACGTGGGGCTCTGGGGGGAAAATCAGCCCCAGCATTTT	CASHVGLWGENQPQHF
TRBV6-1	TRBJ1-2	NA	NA	TGTGCCGTGGGGCCGGGGCCTAACTATGGCTACACCTTC	CAVGPGPNYGYTF
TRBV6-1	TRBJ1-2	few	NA	TGTGCCACCATGGCGGTAGGGAGGGACTATGGCTACACCTTC	CATMAVGRDYGYTF
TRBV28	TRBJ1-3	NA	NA	TGTGCCAGCAGGATAACGGGACGTTGGACTGGAAACACCATATATTTT	CASRITGRWTGNTIYF
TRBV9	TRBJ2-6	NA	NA	TGTGCCAGCAGCGACCTTTCTGGGGCCAACGTCCTGACTTTC	CASSDLSGANVLTF
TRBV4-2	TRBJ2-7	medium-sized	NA	TGTGCCAGCAGCCAAGGGACCCAGGGGTACGAGCAGTACTTC	CASSQGTQGYEQYF
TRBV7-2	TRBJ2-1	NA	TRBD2	TGTGCCAGCAGCTCCAGCGGGGGCGATGAGCAGTTCTTC	CASSSSGGDEQFF
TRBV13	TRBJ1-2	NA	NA	TGTGCCAGCAGCTTAGGGGTAACCGGAGGGTATGGCTACACCTTC	CASSLGVTGGYGYTF
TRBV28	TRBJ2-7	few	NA	TGTGCCAGCAAGTTCCCCCGGTCCTACGAGCAGTACTTC	CASKFPRSYEQYF
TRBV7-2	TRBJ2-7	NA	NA	TGTGCCAGCAGCCCCGGGGGGCGCGAGCAGTACTTC	CASSPGGREQYF
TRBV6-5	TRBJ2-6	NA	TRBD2	TGTGCCAGCAGTTACCGGGCGGGAGGGACCGGGGCCAACGTCCTGACTTTC	CASSYRAGGTGANVLTF
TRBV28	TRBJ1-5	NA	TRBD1	TGTGCCAGACAGGGGGAACAGCCCCAGCATTTT	CARQGEQPQHF
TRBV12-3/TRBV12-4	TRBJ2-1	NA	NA	TGTGCCAGCAGTTTATATAGTTCGACCTACAATGAGCAGTTCTTC	CASSLYSSTYNEQFF
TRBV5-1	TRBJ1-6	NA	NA	TGCGCCAGCAGCTTGGCAGGGGATAATTCACCCCTCCACTTT	CASSLAGDNSPLHF
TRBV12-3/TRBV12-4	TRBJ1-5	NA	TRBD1	TGTGCCAGCAGAACAGGGACAGGTGCCTATCAGACCCACAATTTT	CASRTGTGAYQTHNF
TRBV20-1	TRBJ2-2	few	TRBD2	TGCAGTGCTAGGAAAGCGGGAGGTCAAGCCGGGGAGCTGTTTTTT	CSARKAGGQAGELFF
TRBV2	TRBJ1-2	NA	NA	TGTGCCAGCACCGGTACAGGGTGGAGTAATGGCGACACCTTC	CASTGTGWSNGDTF
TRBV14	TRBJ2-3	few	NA	TGTGCCAGCAGCCAGTCAGATACGCAGTATTTT	CASSQSDTQYF
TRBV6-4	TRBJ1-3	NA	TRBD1	TGTGCCAGCAGTAAACAGGGGGCGGGTGGAAACACCATATATTTT	CASSKQGAGGNTIYF
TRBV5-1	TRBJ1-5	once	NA	TGCGCCAGCAGCCCAAGCTTGGGCAATCAGCCCCAGCATTTT	CASSPSLGNQPQHF
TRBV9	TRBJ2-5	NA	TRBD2	TGTGCCAGCAGCGTAGAGGGAGCGGGAGGCCCCCAGTACTTC	CASSVEGAGGPQYF
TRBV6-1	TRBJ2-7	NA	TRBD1	TGTGCCAGCAGTGAAGACGGGACAGGGAACTACGAGCAGTACTTC	CASSEDGTGNYEQYF
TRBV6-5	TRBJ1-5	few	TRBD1	TGTGCCAGCAGTTACGGGACAGGGGGCGGCTTCAATCAGCCCCAGCATTTT	CASSYGTGGGFNQPQHF